The T cell receptor (beta chain) under discussion was sequenced for a study of radiation and T cells in renal cell carcinoma. As to time point: blood 2 weeks post-SBRT. Sample treatment: 15 Gy SBRT to primary tumor, nephrectomy 4 weeks later. Radiation-treated patients gave blood at baseline, week 2 and week 4. Germline assignment: CDR1 PRHDT and CDR2 FYEKMQ (reference sequence). The CDR3 loop spans 14 amino acids. V trimming: 4 bases; J trimming: 7 bases; junction bases outside the gene matches: 8. Repertoires were generated with immunoSEQ multiplex PCR, while TCRdb's copy carries only in-frame clones and drops some. The sample carries some 150,000 clones, roughly 87% recorded once.

The receptor was derived from a woman between 50 and 59 years old with renal cell carcinoma. The material was blood, obtained from a patient whose treatment included radiotherapy and nephrectomy. V usage is TRBV13 and J usage is TRBJ1-2; 8 nucleotides align to TRBD1. The CDR3 loop reads CASSYGQGRGGYTF. CDR3 in DNA: TGTGCCAGCAGCTATGGACAGGGAAGAGGTGGCTACACCTTC.